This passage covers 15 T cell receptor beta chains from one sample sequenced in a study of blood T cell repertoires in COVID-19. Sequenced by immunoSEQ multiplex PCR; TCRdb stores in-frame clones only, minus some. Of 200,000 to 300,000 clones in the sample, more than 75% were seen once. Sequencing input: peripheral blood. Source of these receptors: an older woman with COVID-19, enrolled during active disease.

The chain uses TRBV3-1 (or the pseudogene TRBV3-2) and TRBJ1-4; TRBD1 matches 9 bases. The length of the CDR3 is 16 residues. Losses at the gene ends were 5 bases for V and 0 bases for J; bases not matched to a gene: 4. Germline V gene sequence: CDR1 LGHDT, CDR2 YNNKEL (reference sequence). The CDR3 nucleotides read TGTGCCAGCAGCGGACGGACAGGGGCAACTAATGAAAAACTGTTTTTT. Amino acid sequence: CASSGRTGATNEKLFF.

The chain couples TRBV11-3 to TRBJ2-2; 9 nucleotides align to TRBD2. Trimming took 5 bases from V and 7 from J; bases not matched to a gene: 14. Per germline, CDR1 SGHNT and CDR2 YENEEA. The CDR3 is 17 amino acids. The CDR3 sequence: CASSLPGSAGGHGELFF. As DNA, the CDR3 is TGTGCCAGCAGCCTACCGGGGTCAGCGGGAGGTCACGGGGAGCTGTTTTTT.

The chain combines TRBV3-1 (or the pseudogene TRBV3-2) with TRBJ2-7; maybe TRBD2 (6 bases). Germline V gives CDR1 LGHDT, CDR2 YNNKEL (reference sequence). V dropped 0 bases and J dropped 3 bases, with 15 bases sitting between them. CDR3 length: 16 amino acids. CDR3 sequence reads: CASSQDSRDPLYEQYF. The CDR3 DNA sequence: TGTGCCAGCAGCCAAGATTCGCGGGACCCCCTCTACGAGCAGTACTTC.

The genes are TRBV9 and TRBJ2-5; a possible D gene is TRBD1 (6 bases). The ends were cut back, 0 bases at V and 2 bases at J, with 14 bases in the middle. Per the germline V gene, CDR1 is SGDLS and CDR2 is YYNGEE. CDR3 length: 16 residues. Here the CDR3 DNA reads TGTGCCAGCAGCGTAGCCGTGGGGGCAACGCAAGAGACCCAGTACTTC. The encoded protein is CASSVAVGATQETQYF.

The CDR3: CASSVISGRAGSNEQFF. CDR3 nucleotides: TGTGCCAGCAGCGTCATTAGCGGGAGGGCCGGATCCAATGAGCAGTTCTTC. This chain links TRBV9 with TRBJ2-1, with 11 bases aligning to TRBD2. Losses at the gene ends were 2 bases for V and 6 bases for J; bases not matched to a gene: 10. The CDR3 is 17 amino acids. The germline gives CDR1 SGDLS, CDR2 YYNGEE.

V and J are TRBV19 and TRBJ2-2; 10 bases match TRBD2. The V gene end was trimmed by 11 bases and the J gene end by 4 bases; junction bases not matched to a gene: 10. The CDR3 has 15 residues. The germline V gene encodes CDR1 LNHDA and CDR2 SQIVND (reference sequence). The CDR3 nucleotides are TGTGCCGCTAGCGGGAGCCTGCGTGGCACCGGGGAGCTGTTTTTT. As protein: CAASGSLRGTGELFF.

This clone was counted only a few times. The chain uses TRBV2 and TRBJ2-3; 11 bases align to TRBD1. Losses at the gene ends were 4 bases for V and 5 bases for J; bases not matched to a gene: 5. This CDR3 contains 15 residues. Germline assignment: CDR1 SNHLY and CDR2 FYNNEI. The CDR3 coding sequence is TGTGCCAGCAGTGGATTGGGACAGGGGGGAGATACGCAGTATTTT. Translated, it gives CASSGLGQGGDTQYF.

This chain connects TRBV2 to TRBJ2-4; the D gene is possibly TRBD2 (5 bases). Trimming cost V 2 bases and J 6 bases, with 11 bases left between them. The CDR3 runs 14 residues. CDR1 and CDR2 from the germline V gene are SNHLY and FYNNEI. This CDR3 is CASSETRGGNIQYF. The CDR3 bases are TGTGCCAGCAGTGAAACCCGTGGAGGAAACATTCAGTACTTC.

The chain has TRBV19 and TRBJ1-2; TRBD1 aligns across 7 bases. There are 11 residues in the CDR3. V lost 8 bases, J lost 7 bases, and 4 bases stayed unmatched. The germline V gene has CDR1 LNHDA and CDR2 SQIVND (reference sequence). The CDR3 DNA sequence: TGTGCCAGTGGGTACAGGGGTGGCTACACCTTC. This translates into CASGYRGGYTF.

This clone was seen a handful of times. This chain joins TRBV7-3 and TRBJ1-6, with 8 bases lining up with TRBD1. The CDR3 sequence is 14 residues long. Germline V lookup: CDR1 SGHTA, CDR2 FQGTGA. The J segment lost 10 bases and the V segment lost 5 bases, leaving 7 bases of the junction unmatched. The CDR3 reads CASSMTGVGSPLHF. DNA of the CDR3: TGTGCCAGCAGCATGACAGGGGTAGGCTCACCCCTCCACTTT.

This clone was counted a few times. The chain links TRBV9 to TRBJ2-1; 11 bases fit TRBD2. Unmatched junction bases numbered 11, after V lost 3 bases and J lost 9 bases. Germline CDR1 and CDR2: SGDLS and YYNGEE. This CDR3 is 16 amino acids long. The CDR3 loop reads CASSGVAGGPGTEQFF. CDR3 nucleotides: TGTGCCAGCAGCGGTGTAGCGGGAGGGCCGGGTACTGAGCAGTTCTTC.

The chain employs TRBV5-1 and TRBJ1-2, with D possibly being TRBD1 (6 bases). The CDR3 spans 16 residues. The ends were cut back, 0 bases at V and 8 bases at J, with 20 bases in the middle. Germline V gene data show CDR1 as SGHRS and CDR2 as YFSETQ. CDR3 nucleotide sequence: TGCGCCAGCAGCTTGGCCGAGACAGGCTCCCCTGCGGGCTACACCTTC. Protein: CASSLAETGSPAGYTF.

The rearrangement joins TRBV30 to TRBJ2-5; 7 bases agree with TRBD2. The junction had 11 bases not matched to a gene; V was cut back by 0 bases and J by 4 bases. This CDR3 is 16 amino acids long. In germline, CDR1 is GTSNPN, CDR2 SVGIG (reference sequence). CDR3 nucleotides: TGTGCCTGGAGTGTTGGTGAAAGCGGGGTCGGAGAGACCCAGTACTTC. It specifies CAWSVGESGVGETQYF.

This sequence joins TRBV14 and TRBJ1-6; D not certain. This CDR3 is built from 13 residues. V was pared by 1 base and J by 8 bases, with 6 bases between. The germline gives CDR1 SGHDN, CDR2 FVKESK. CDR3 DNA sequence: TGTGCCAGCAGCCAAGGATACTATTCACCCCTCCACTTT. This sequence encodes CASSQGYYSPLHF. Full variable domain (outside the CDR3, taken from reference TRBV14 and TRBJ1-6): EAGVTQFPSHSVIEKGQTVTLRCDPISGHDNLYWYRRVMGKEIKFLLHFVKESKQDESGMPNNRFLAERTGGTYSTLKVQPAELEDSGVYFCASSQGYYSPLHFGNGTRLTVT.

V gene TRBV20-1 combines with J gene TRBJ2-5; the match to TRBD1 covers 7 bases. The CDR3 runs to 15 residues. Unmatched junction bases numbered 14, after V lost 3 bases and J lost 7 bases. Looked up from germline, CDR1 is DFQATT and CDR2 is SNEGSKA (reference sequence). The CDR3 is CSASNLGRGYGTQYF. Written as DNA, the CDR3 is TGCAGTGCTAGTAATTTAGGCAGGGGGTATGGGACCCAGTACTTC.